The rows below give T cell receptor beta chains drawn from one sample of a study of T cells expressing NK-cell markers. From its re-call of the 5' RACE reads, TCRdb lists each CDR3 protein once, without DNA. Its clone listing holds about 380,000 distinct CDR3 sequences. Sequencing input: blood T cells: a sorted CD56 or NKG2C T cell subset, CD4+ or CD8+ T cells, or bulk PBMC T cells (not recorded which). The receptors stem from a man aged 18 to 69 in good health. CDR3s include the opening cysteine and the closing phenylalanine or tryptophan. Each record gives: J gene, V gene, CDR3 protein.

j_gene: TRBJ1-5
v_gene: TRBV20-1
CDR3aa: CSAAPPGQPQHF

j_gene: TRBJ1-2
v_gene: TRBV2
CDR3aa: CASRNRETDGYTF

j_gene: TRBJ2-3
v_gene: TRBV6-2/TRBV6-3
CDR3aa: CASRSFVAGRTDTQYF

j_gene: TRBJ2-6
v_gene: TRBV18
CDR3aa: CASSGTGKMAGANVLTF

j_gene: TRBJ1-6
v_gene: TRBV6-1
CDR3aa: CASSFGQEALNSPLHF

j_gene: TRBJ1-3
v_gene: TRBV3-1
CDR3aa: CASSQVMGPGNTIYF

j_gene: TRBJ2-6
v_gene: TRBV18
CDR3aa: CASSPGLGPGANVLTF

j_gene: TRBJ1-1
v_gene: TRBV7-9
CDR3aa: CASSLGRRDTEAFF

j_gene: TRBJ2-5
v_gene: TRBV3-1
CDR3aa: CASSQRTGRETQYF

j_gene: TRBJ1-6
v_gene: TRBV10-2
CDR3aa: CASSLSGQEGDSPLHF

j_gene: TRBJ2-5
v_gene: TRBV2
CDR3aa: CASSAEGAVGETQYF

j_gene: TRBJ1-3
v_gene: TRBV7-2
CDR3aa: CASSPRQSRSGNTIYF

j_gene: TRBJ2-7
v_gene: TRBV15
CDR3aa: CATSRGPQDGGYEQYF

j_gene: TRBJ2-5
v_gene: TRBV12-3/TRBV12-4
CDR3aa: CASKETGVQTQYF